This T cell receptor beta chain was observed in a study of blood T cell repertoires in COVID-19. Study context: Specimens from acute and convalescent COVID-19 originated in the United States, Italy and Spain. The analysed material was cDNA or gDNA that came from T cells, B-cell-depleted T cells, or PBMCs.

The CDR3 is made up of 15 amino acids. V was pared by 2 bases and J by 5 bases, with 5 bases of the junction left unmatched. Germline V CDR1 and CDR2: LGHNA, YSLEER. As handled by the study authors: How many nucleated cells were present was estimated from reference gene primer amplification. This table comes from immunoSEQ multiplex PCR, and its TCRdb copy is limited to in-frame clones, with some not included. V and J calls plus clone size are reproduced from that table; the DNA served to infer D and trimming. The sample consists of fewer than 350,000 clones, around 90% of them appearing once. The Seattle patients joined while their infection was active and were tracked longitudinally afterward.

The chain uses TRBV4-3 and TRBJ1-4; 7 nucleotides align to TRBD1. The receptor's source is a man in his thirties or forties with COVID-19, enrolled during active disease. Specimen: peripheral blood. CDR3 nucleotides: TGCGCCAGCAGCCAATCGACAGGGCCGAATGAAAAACTGTTTTTT. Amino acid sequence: CASSQSTGPNEKLFF.